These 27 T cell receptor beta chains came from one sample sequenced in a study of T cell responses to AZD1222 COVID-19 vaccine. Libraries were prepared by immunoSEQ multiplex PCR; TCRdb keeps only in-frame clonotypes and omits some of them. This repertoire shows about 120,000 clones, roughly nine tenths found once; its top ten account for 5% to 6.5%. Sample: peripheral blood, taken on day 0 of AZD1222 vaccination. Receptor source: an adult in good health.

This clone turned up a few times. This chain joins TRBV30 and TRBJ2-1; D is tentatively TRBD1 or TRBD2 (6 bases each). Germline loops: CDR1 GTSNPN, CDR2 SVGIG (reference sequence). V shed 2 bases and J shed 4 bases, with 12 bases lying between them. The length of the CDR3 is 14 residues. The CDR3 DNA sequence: TGTGCCTGGAGTCGTGGGGGGCCTTACAATGAGCAGTTCTTC. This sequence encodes CAWSRGGPYNEQFF.

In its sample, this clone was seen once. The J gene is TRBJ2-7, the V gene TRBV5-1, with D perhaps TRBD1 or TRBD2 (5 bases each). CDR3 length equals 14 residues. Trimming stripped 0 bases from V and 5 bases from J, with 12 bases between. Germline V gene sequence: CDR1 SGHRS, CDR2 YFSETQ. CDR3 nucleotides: TGCGCCAGCAGCTTGGGAGGGGCAAGCGACGAGCAGTACTTC. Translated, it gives CASSLGGASDEQYF.

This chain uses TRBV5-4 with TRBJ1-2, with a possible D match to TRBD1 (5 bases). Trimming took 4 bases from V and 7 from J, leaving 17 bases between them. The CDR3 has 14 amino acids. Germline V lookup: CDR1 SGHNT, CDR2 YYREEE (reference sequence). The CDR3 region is CASSLGGAEGGYTF. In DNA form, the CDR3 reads TGTGCCAGCAGCCTGGGCGGGGCCGAGGGTGGCTACACCTTC.

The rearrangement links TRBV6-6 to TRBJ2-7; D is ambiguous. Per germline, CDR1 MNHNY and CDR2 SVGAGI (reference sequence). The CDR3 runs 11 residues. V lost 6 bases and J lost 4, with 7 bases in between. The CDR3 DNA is TGTGCCAGCAGGGCGATGTACGAGCAGTACTTC. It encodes CASRAMYEQYF.

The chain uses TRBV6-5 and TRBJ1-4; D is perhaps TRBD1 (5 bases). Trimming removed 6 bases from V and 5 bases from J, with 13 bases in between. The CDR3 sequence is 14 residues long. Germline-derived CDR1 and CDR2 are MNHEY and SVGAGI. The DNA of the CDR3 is TGTGCCAGCAGGGTGGGGCCTAGCAATGAAAAACTGTTTTTT. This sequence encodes CASRVGPSNEKLFF.

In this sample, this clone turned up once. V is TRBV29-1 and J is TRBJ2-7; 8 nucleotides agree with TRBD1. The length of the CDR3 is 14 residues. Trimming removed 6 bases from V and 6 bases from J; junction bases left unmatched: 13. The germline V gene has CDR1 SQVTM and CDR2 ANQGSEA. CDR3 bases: TGCAGCGTCACGGGGGCCATCACAGGGGGCGAGCAGTACTTC. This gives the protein CSVTGAITGGEQYF.

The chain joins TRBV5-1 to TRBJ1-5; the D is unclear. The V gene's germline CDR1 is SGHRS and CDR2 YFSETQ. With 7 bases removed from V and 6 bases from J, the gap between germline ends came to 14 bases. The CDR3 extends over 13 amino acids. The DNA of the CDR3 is TGCGCCAGCGGTCCCACAGTTGGTCAGCCCCAGCATTTT. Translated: CASGPTVGQPQHF.

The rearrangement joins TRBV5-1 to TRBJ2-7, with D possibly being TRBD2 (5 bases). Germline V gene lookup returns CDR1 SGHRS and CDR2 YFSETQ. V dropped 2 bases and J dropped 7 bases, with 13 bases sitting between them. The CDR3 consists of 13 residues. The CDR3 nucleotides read TGCGCCAGCAGCTTTTTTACAGCGGAAGAGCAGTACTTC. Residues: CASSFFTAEEQYF. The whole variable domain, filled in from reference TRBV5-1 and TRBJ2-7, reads KAGVTQTPRYLIKTRGQQVTLSCSPISGHRSVSWYQQTPGQGLQFLFEYFSETQRNKGNFPGRFSGRQFSNSRSEMNVSTLELGDSALYLCASSFFTAEEQYFGPGTRLTVT.

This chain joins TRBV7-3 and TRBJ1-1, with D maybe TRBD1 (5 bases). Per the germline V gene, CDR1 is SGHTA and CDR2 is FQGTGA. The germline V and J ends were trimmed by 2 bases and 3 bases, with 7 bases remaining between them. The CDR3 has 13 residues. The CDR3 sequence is CASSLSGYTEAFF. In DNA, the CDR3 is TGTGCCAGCAGCTTATCAGGGTACACTGAAGCTTTCTTT.

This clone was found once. The CDR3 nucleotides read TGTGCCAGCAGCTTGGTAGGGGGTAACTATGGCTACACCTTC. This sequence encodes CASSLVGGNYGYTF. The chain uses TRBV5-6 and TRBJ1-2; perhaps TRBD1 as D (6 bases). CDR1 is SGHDT, CDR2 YYEEEE, per germline. There are 14 residues in the CDR3. Trimming cost V 0 bases and J 1 base, with 7 bases left between them. The variable domain in full, completed from reference TRBV5-6 and TRBJ1-2, reads DAGVTQSPTHLIKTRGQQVTLRCSPKSGHDTVSWYQQALGQGPQFIFQYYEEEERQRGNFPDRFSGHQFPNYSSELNVNALLLGDSALYLCASSLVGGNYGYTFGSGTRLTVV.

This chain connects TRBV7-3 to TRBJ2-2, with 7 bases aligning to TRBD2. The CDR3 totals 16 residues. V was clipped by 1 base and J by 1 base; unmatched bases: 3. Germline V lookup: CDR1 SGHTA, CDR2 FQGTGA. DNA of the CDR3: TGTGCCAGCAGCTTAATTGGGAGGGTGAACACCGGGGAGCTGTTTTTT. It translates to CASSLIGRVNTGELFF.

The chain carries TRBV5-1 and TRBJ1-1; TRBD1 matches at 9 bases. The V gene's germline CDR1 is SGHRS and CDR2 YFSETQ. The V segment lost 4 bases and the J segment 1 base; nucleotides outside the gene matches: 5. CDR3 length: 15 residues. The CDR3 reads CASSTPQGANTEAFF. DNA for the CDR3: TGCGCCAGCAGCACCCCACAGGGGGCGAACACTGAAGCTTTCTTT.

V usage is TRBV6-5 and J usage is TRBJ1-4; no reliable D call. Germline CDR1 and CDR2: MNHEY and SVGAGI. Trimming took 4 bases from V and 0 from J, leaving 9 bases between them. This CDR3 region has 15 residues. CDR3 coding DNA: TGTGCCAGCAGTTTTTCTGGTTCAACTAATGAAAAACTGTTTTTT. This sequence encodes CASSFSGSTNEKLFF.

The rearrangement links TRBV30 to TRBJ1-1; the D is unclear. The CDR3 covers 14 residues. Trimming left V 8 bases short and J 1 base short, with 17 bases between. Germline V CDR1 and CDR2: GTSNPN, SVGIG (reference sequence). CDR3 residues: CAVSLHDKNTEAFF. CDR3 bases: TGTGCCGTTTCTCTTCACGATAAGAACACTGAAGCTTTCTTT.

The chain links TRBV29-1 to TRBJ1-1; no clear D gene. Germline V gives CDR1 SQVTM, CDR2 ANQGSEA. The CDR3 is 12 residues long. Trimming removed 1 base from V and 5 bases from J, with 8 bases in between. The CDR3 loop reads CSVEGESTEAFF. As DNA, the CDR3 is TGCAGCGTTGAAGGGGAGTCTACTGAAGCTTTCTTT.

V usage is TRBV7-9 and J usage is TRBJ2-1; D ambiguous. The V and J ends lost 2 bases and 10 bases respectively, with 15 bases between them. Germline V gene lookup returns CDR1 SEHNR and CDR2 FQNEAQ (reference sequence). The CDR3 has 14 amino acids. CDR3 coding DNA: TGTGCCAGCAGCTTAAGTGGTACCCCGTCCGAGCAGTTCTTC. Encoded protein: CASSLSGTPSEQFF.

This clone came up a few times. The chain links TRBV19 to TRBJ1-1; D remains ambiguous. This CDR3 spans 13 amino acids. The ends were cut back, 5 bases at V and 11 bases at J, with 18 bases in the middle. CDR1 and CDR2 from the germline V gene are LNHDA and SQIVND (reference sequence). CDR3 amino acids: CASSAAKGSGAFF. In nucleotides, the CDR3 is TGTGCCAGTAGTGCCGCTAAGGGTTCGGGTGCTTTCTTT.

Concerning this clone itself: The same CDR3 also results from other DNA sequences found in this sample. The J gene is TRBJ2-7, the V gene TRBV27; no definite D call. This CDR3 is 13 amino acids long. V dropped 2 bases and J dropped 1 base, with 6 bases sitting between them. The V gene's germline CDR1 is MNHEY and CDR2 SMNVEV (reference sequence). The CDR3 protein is CASSLTASYEQYF. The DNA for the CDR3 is TGTGCCAGCAGTTTAACCGCTTCCTACGAGCAGTACTTC.

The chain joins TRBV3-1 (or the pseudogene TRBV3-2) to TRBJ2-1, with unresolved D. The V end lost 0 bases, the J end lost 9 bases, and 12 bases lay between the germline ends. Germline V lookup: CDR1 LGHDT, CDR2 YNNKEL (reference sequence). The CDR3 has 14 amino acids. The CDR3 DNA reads TGTGCCAGCAGCCAAGATCTTGTTGCAGGTGAGCAGTTCTTC. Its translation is CASSQDLVAGEQFF.

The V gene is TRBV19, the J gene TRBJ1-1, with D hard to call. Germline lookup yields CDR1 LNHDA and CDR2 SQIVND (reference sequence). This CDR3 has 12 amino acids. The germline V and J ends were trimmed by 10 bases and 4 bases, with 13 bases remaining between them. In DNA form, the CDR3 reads TGTGCCACCCAGCCTGTGGGCACTGAAGCTTTCTTT. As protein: CATQPVGTEAFF. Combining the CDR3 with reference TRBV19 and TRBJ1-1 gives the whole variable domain DGGITQSPKYLFRKEGQNVTLSCEQNLNHDAMYWYRQDPGQGLRLIYYSQIVNDFQKGDIAEGYSVSREKKESFPLTVTSAQKNPTAFYLCATQPVGTEAFFGQGTRLTVV.

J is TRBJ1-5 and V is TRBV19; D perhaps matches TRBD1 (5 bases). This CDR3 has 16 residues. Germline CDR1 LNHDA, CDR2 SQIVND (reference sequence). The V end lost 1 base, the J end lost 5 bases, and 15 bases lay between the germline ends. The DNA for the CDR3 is TGTGCCAGTAGTATAGGGACATTTTTAACTGATCAGCCCCAGCATTTT. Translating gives CASSIGTFLTDQPQHF. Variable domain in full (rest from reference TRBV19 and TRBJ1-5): DGGITQSPKYLFRKEGQNVTLSCEQNLNHDAMYWYRQDPGQGLRLIYYSQIVNDFQKGDIAEGYSVSREKKESFPLTVTSAQKNPTAFYLCASSIGTFLTDQPQHFGDGTRLSIL.

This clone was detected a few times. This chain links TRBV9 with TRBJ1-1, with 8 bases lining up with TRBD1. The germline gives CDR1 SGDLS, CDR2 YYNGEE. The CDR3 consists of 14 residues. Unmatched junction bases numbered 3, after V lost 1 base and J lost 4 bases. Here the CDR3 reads CASSVTGGSTEAFF. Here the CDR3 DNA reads TGTGCCAGCAGCGTAACAGGGGGAAGCACTGAAGCTTTCTTT. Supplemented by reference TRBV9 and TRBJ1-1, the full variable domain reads DSGVTQTPKHLITATGQRVTLRCSPRSGDLSVYWYQQSLDQGLQFLIQYYNGEERAKGNILERFSAQQFPDLHSELNLSSLELGDSALYFCASSVTGGSTEAFFGQGTRLTVV.

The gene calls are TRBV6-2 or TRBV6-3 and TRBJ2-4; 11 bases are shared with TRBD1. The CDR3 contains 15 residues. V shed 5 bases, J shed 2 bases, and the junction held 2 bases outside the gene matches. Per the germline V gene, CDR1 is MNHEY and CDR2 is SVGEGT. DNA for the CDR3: TGTGCCAGCAGTCGGGACAGGGGGACCAAAAACATTCAGTACTTC. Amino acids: CASSRDRGTKNIQYF.

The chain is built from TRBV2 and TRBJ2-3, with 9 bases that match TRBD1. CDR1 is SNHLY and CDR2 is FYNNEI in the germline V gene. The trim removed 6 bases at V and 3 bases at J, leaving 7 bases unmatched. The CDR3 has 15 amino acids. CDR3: CASRSRGQGTDTQYF. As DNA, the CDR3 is TGTGCCAGCAGATCCCGCGGACAGGGGACAGATACGCAGTATTTT.

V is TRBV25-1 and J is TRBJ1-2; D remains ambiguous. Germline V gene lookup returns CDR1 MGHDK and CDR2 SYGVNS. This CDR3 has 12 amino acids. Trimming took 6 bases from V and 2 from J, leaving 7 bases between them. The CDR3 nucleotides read TGTGCCAGCAGGTTCCAAAACTATGGCTACACCTTC. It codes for CASRFQNYGYTF.

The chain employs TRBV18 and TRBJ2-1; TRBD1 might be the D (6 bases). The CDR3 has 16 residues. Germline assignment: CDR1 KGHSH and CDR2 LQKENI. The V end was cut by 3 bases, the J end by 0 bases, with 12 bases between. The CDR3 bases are TGTGCCAGCTCACCTAACAGGGCCAGCTCCTACAATGAGCAGTTCTTC. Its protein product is CASSPNRASSYNEQFF.

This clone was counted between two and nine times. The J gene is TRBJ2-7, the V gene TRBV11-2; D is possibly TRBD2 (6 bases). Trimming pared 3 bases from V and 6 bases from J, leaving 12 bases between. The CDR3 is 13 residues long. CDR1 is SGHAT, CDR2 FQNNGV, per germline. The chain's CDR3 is CASSLGGGSEQYF. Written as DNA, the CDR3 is TGTGCCAGCAGCTTGGGGGGAGGCAGCGAGCAGTACTTC.